This T cell receptor (beta chain) was sequenced in a study of blood T cell repertoires in COVID-19. Whole-study context: From the United States, Italy and Spain came samples of acute and convalescent COVID-19. In each case, the material was cDNA or gDNA derived from T cells, B-cell-depleted T cells, or PBMCs.

Methods used by the authors: Amplification with reference gene primers provided the estimates of nucleated cell counts. Sequenced by immunoSEQ multiplex PCR; TCRdb stores in-frame clones only, minus some. The V and J calls and clone size were taken over from that table, and D and trimming were inferred from the DNA. Among about 75,000 clones listed, approximately 90% were seen once. CDR3 length: 13 amino acids. With V trimmed by 6 bases and J by 5 bases, 5 bases remained unmatched. CDR1 LGHNT and CDR2 FRNRAP come from the germline V gene. This chain connects TRBV12-5 to TRBJ1-2; 8 bases align to TRBD1. This receptor was obtained from a human donor in a cohort sampled during active COVID-19. Sequenced: peripheral blood. The CDR3 reads CASGRQGTYGYTF. The CDR3 DNA reads TGTGCTAGTGGCCGACAGGGGACGTATGGCTACACCTTC. Complete variable domain (other parts from reference TRBV12-5 and TRBJ1-2): DARVTQTPRHKVTEMGQEVTMRCQPILGHNTVFWYRQTMMQGLELLAYFRNRAPLDDSGMPKDRFSAEMPDATLATLKIQPSEPRDSAVYFCASGRQGTYGYTFGSGTRLTVV.